The clone carrying this TCR beta chain was seen a few times. Its specificity is unknown. This sample is part of a study of blood T cells in healthy people across ages. Findings and caveats of the study: TCR beta diversity, measured per million T cells, fell in a roughly linear way with age. Not knowing donor CMV status may have confounded expanded clonotype changes.

The study recruited healthy Caucasian donors from Russia who were aged about 6 to 90. Trimming shortened V by 6 bases and J by 4 bases, and 18 bases separated the two germline ends. Germline V gives CDR1 MNHEY, CDR2 SVGAGI. The CDR3 runs to 15 residues. A second PCR of roughly 6 to 12 cycles used a sample-barcoded 5' primer and a J-beta primer mix. One entry per CDR3 protein results from TCRdb running MiXCR on the 5' RACE reads. The table includes around 1,500,000 distinct CDR3 sequences, about 28% detected once. Material for sequencing was blood. The chain carries TRBV6-5 and TRBJ2-5; a possible D gene is TRBD2 (6 bases). The clonotype originates from a woman in her twenties or thirties in good health. The CDR3 region is CASSLISGEGETQYF. The DNA of the CDR3 is TGTGCCAGCAGCCTCATTAGCGGAGAGGGAGAGACCCAGTACTTC.